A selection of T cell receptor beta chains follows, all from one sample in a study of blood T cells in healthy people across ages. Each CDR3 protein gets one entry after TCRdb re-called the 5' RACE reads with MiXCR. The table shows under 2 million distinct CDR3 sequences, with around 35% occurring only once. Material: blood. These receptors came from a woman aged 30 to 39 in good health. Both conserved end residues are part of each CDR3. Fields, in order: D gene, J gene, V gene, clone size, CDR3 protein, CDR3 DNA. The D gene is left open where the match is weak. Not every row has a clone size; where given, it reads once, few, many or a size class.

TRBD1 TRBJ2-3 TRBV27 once CASSFGQGAFDTQYF TGTGCCAGCAGTTTCGGACAGGGGGCTTTTGATACGCAGTATTTT
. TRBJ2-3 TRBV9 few CASSPHSWDTQYF TGTGCCAGCAGCCCTCATTCGTGGGATACGCAGTATTTT
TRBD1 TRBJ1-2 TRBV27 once CASRTGGLTGYTF TGTGCCAGCAGGACAGGGGGCTTAACAGGCTACACCTTC
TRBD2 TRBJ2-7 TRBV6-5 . CASSSTSGDLYEQYF TGTGCCAGCAGTTCGACTAGCGGAGACCTCTACGAGCAGTACTTC
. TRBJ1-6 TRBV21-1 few CASSNQADWFGLHF TGTGCCAGCAGCAACCAGGCCGACTGGTTCGGCCTCCACTTT
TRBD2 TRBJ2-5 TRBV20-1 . CSATPGGRDEQYF TGCAGTGCTACCCCGGGGGGGAGGGATGAGCAGTACTTC
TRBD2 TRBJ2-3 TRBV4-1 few CASSREPGLAGSTDTQYF TGCGCCAGCAGCCGAGAACCGGGACTAGCGGGGAGCACAGATACGCAGTATTTT
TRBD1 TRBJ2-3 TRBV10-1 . CASKPSPGQGSTDTQYF TGCGCCAGCAAACCGTCTCCGGGACAGGGGAGCACAGATACGCAGTATTTT
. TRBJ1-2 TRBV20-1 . CSAREQGYGYTF TGCAGTGCTAGGGAACAGGGCTATGGCTACACCTTC
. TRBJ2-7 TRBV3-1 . CASSQALLSGYHEQYF TGTGCCAGCAGCCAAGCTCTTCTTTCAGGGTACCACGAGCAGTACTTC
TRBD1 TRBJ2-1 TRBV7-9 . CASSSGQRTLNEQFF TGTGCCAGCAGCTCGGGACAGAGAACACTCAATGAGCAGTTCTTC
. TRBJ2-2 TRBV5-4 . CASSSWSRELFF TGTGCCAGCAGTTCATGGAGCCGGGAGCTGTTTTTT
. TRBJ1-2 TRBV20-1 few CSARDPERVYYGYTF TGCAGTGCTAGGGACCCTGAAAGGGTCTACTATGGCTACACCTTC
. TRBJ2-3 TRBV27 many CASSLVSGTSTDTQYF TGTGCCAGCAGTTTAGTTAGTGGAACTAGCACAGATACGCAGTATTTT
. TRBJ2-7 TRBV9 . CASSVGGRVDSYEQYF TGTGCCAGCAGCGTAGGCGGCAGGGTGGACTCCTACGAGCAGTACTTC
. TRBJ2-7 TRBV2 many CASSEGGEQYF TGCGCCAGCAGCGAGGGGGGCGAGCAGTACTTC
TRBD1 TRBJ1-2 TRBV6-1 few CASSESTGGASYGYTF TGTGCCAGCAGTGAATCAACAGGGGGCGCTAGCTATGGCTACACCTTC
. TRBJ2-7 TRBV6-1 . CASRASRALDSYEQYF TGTGCCAGCAGGGCTTCCCGGGCCCTGGACTCCTACGAGCAGTACTTC
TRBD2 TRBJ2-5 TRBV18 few CASSPTGSGGRETQYF TGTGCCAGCTCACCTACCGGGAGCGGGGGCCGGGAGACCCAGTACTTC
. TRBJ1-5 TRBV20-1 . CSARPHDPRPQHF TGCAGTGCTAGACCACACGACCCTAGGCCCCAGCATTTT
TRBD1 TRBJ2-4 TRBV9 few CASSPWTGENIQYF TGTGCCAGCAGCCCGTGGACAGGAGAAAACATTCAGTACTTC
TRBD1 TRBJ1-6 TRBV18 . CASSPETGAPLHF TGTGCCAGCTCACCAGAGACAGGGGCACCCCTCCACTTT